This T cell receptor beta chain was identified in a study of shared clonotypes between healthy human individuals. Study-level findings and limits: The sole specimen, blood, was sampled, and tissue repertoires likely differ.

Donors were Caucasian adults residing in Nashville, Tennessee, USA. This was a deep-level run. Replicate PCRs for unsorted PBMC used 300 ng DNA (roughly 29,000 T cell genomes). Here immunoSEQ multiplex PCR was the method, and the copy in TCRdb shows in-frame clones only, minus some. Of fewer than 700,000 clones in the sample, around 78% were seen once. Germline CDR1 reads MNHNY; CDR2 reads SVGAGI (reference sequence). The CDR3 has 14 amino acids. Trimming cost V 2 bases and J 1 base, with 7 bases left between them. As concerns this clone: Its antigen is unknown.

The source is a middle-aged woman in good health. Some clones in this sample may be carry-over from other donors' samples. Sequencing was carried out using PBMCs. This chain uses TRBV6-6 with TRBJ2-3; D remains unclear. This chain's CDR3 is CASSYPSGTDTQYF. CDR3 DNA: TGTGCCAGCAGTTACCCGAGTGGCACAGATACGCAGTATTTT.